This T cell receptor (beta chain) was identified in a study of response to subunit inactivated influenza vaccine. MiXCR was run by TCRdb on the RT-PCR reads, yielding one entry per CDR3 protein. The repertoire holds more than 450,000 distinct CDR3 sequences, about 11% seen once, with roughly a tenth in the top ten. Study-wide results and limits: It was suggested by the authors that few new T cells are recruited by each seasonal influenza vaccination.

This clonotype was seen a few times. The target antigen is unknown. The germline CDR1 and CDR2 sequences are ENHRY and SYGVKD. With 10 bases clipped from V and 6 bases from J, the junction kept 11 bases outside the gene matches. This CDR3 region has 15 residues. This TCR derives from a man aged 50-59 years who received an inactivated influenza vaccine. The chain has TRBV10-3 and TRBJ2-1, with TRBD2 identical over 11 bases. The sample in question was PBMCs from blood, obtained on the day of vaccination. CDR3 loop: CATMDGTSGLNEQFF. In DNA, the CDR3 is TGTGCCACCATGGACGGGACTAGCGGTCTCAATGAGCAGTTCTTC.